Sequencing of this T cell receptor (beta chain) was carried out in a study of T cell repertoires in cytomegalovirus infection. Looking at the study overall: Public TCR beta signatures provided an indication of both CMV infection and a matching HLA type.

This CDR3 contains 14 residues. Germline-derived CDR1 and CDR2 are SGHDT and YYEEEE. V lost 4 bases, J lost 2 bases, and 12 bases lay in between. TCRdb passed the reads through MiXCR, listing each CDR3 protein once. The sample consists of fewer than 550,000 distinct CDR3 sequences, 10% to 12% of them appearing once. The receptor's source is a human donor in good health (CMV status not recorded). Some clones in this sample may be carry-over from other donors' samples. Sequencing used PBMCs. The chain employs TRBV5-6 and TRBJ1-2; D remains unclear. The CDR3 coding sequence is TGTGCCAGCAGCCCGACCAGGTTGAACTATGGCTACACCTTC. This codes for CASSPTRLNYGYTF.